A single sample gave rise to the 10 T cell receptor beta chains below, sequenced in a study of blood T cell repertoires in COVID-19. The table came from immunoSEQ multiplex PCR; TCRdb's copy has only in-frame clones and leaves some out. Among roughly 250,000 clones listed, about 87% were seen once. Sequencing was performed on peripheral blood. All receptors come from a woman in her forties with acute or convalescent COVID-19.

This clone appeared once. V and J are TRBV6-5 and TRBJ2-2; TRBD1 aligns across 7 bases. There are 15 residues in the CDR3. Germline V CDR1 and CDR2: MNHEY, SVGAGI. The ends lost 5 bases at V and 3 bases at J; junction bases unmatched: 6. The chain's CDR3 is CASSPLTGYTGELFF. CDR3 bases: TGTGCCAGCAGTCCGCTGACAGGGTACACCGGGGAGCTGTTTTTT.

The genes are TRBV5-1 and TRBJ1-6, with a tentative D call TRBD1 (6 bases). This CDR3 has 14 amino acids. The ends were cut back, 4 bases at V and 7 bases at J, with 12 bases in the middle. CDR1 and CDR2 from the germline V gene are SGHRS and YFSETQ. The CDR3 nucleotides are TGCGCCAGCAGCCCACAGGGTGCCAATTCACCCCTCCACTTT. It specifies CASSPQGANSPLHF.

The chain uses TRBV27 and TRBJ2-3; no reliable D call. Deletions cut 1 base from V and 3 bases from J, with 11 bases between. This CDR3 has 15 residues. Germline V lookup: CDR1 MNHEY, CDR2 SMNVEV (reference sequence). CDR3 sequence: CASSLFQETTDTQYF. The CDR3 DNA reads TGTGCCAGCAGTTTATTCCAGGAAACAACAGATACGCAGTATTTT.

This chain connects TRBV5-1 to TRBJ2-7, with TRBD1 matching over 8 bases. Unmatched junction bases numbered 9, after V lost 5 bases and J lost 5 bases. The CDR3 extends over 14 amino acids. Looked up from germline, CDR1 is SGHRS and CDR2 is YFSETQ. CDR3 coding DNA: TGCGCCAGCAGGAATCAGGGGGCGTCCCACGAGCAGTACGTC. As protein: CASRNQGASHEQYV.

The chain is built from TRBV7-3 and TRBJ2-2, with D unresolved. From germline, CDR1 is SGHTA and CDR2 FQGTGA. The V and J ends lost 2 bases and 4 bases respectively, with 11 bases between them. There are 15 residues in the CDR3. The CDR3 sequence: CASSLGPRPTGELFF. The DNA of the CDR3 is TGTGCCAGCAGCTTAGGCCCTCGCCCCACCGGGGAGCTGTTTTTT.

The rearrangement joins TRBV24-1 to TRBJ1-2, with 11 bases identical to TRBD1. This CDR3 region has 17 residues. J gave up 0 bases and V 4 bases, and 6 bases lay outside the gene matches. Germline V gives CDR1 KGHDR, CDR2 SFDVKD. CDR3 in DNA: TGTGCCACCAGTGACCCTGAGGGACAGGGGGCTAACTATGGCTACACCTTC. This translates into CATSDPEGQGANYGYTF.

V gene TRBV3-1 (or the pseudogene TRBV3-2) combines with J gene TRBJ2-1, with 10 bases that match TRBD2. Unmatched junction bases numbered 9, after V lost 6 bases and J lost 7 bases. The CDR3 runs to 15 residues. Germline V CDR1 and CDR2: LGHDT, YNNKEL (reference sequence). CDR3 DNA sequence: TGTGCCAGCAGTCTTGAGCGGGGGGGATGGAATGAGCAGTTCTTC. Translation: CASSLERGGWNEQFF.

The chain links TRBV6-6 to TRBJ1-1, with 10 bases matching TRBD1. Trimming at V came to 2 bases and at J to 4 bases, leaving 4 bases not matched to a gene. CDR1 is MNHNY, CDR2 SVGAGI, per germline (reference sequence). The CDR3 has 15 residues. CDR3 amino acids: CASSYPRDRGTEAFF. CDR3 DNA: TGTGCCAGCAGTTACCCCCGGGACAGGGGCACTGAAGCTTTCTTT.

This clone was counted only a few times. V is TRBV11-2 and J is TRBJ1-1, with 10 bases lining up with TRBD1. The CDR3 extends over 18 amino acids. Germline V gene sequence: CDR1 SGHAT, CDR2 FQNNGV. Trimming at V came to 4 bases and at J to 4 bases, leaving 15 bases not matched to a gene. The CDR3 loop reads CASSSRRGTGATGTEAFF. CDR3 bases: TGTGCCAGCAGCTCCCGACGAGGGACAGGGGCCACAGGCACTGAAGCTTTCTTT.

This chain joins TRBV6-4 and TRBJ1-6, with D possibly being TRBD1 (5 bases). V gave up 6 bases and J gave up 1 base, with 7 bases separating them. Looked up from germline, CDR1 is MRHNA and CDR2 is SNTAGT. The CDR3 runs to 14 residues. The CDR3 DNA follows: TGTGCCAGCAGAGGGGAATCCTATAATTCACCCCTCCACTTT. It codes for CASRGESYNSPLHF.